Listed here are 32 T cell receptor beta chains from one sample, sequenced in a study of vaccination effects on CD4 cells after COVID-19. The culture ran for less than 12 days, and then CD4+ T cells were isolated. The method was immunoSEQ multiplex PCR; TCRdb's version includes in-frame clones alone and lacks a portion of them. The sample contains tens of thousands of clones, approximately 65% of which appear only once. No antigen has been identified for these receptors. The source was CD4+ T cells from PBMCs cultured without peptide, collected before COVID-19 vaccination. Receptor source: a human donor who received a COVID-19 vaccine.

The V gene is TRBV10-2, the J gene TRBJ2-7; no firm D call. The CDR3 is made up of 13 amino acids. V was trimmed by 3 bases and J by 5 bases, leaving 11 bases between them. Germline CDR1 WSHSY, CDR2 SAAADI. In DNA, the CDR3 is TGCGCCAGCAGTGACCTTCAGGCACACGAGCAGTACTTC. Translated, it gives CASSDLQAHEQYF.

The V call is TRBV2, the J call TRBJ1-2; 10 bases fit TRBD1. V dropped 5 bases and J dropped 7; count of bases not matched to a gene: 7. Germline-derived CDR1 and CDR2 are SNHLY and FYNNEI. The CDR3 length is 14 residues. CDR3 sequence: CASSTTGGAGGYTF. The CDR3 coding sequence is TGTGCCAGCAGTACGACAGGGGGCGCGGGTGGCTACACCTTC. The variable domain in full, completed from reference TRBV2 and TRBJ1-2, reads EPEVTQTPSHQVTQMGQEVILRCVPISNHLYFYWYRQILGQKVEFLVSFYNNEISEKSEIFDDQFSVERPDGSNFTLKIRSTKLEDSAMYFCASSTTGGAGGYTFGSGTRLTVV.

The J gene is TRBJ2-5, the V gene TRBV6-2 or TRBV6-3, with D tentatively TRBD2 (6 bases). CDR1 and CDR2 (germline): MNHEY, SVGEGT. Trimming stripped 2 bases from V and 5 bases from J, with 18 bases between. The length of the CDR3 is 16 residues. The CDR3 protein is CASSYIAGSLGETQYF. CDR3 nucleotides: TGTGCCAGCAGTTACATCGCGGGGTCCCTAGGGGAGACCCAGTACTTC.

V is TRBV7-2 and J is TRBJ1-5, with TRBD1 matching over 7 bases. The CDR3 extends over 16 amino acids. The ends lost 2 bases at V and 3 bases at J; junction bases unmatched: 7. The germline gives CDR1 SGHTA, CDR2 FQGNSA. For the CDR3, the DNA is TGTGCCAGCAGCTTATCTTCCAGGGGGTTCAATCAGCCCCAGCATTTT. It translates to CASSLSSRGFNQPQHF.

The chain recombines TRBV7-9 with TRBJ1-2; the D gene is possibly TRBD1 (5 bases). The ends were cut back, 7 bases at V and 0 bases at J, with 21 bases in the middle. In germline, CDR1 is SEHNR, CDR2 FQNEAQ (reference sequence). There are 17 residues in the CDR3. The CDR3 DNA reads as TGTGCCAGCAACTCGGGACTCCCGATTGAGACTAACTATGGCTACACCTTC. It codes for CASNSGLPIETNYGYTF.

V is TRBV20-1 and J is TRBJ2-7; D might be TRBD1 (5 bases). Germline loops: CDR1 DFQATT, CDR2 SNEGSKA (reference sequence). Deletions cut 3 bases from V and 2 bases from J, with 11 bases between. The CDR3 is 13 amino acids. CDR3 nucleotides: TGCAGTGCTAGTGGGCAGGGTCCCTACGAGCAGTACTTC. Amino acids: CSASGQGPYEQYF.

This chain uses TRBV28 with TRBJ2-7, with a weak D call TRBD1 (6 bases). Trimming removed 5 bases from V and 11 bases from J, with 19 bases in between. The CDR3 covers 13 residues. The V gene's germline CDR1 is MDHEN and CDR2 SYDVKM. CDR3 region: CASSVLPVTGEYF. The CDR3 DNA follows: TGTGCCAGCAGTGTCTTGCCCGTGACAGGCGAGTACTTC.

This clone was detected only a few times. V and J are TRBV3-1 (or the pseudogene TRBV3-2) and TRBJ2-7, with D unclear. Germline V gives CDR1 LGHDT, CDR2 YNNKEL (reference sequence). The ends were cut back, 6 bases at V and 2 bases at J, with 5 bases in the middle. This CDR3 spans 11 amino acids. The CDR3, as DNA: TGTGCCAGCAGTTTTACCTACGAGCAGTACTTC. Protein product: CASSFTYEQYF.

The chain recombines TRBV5-1 with TRBJ1-2; no clear D. The CDR3 is made up of 14 amino acids. Looked up from germline, CDR1 is SGHRS and CDR2 is YFSETQ. With 0 bases removed from V and 0 bases from J, the gap between germline ends came to 6 bases. The CDR3, as DNA: TGCGCCAGCAGCTTGGAGGCCCCTAACTATGGCTACACCTTC. As protein: CASSLEAPNYGYTF.

This chain uses TRBV5-1 with TRBJ1-4; 9 bases map to TRBD1. Germline CDR1 reads SGHRS; CDR2 reads YFSETQ. With 0 bases clipped from V and 7 bases from J, the junction kept 4 bases outside the gene matches. This CDR3 is built from 15 residues. CDR3 sequence reads: CASSLEGQGFEKLFF. The CDR3 bases are TGCGCCAGCAGCTTGGAGGGACAGGGCTTTGAAAAACTGTTTTTT.

The rearrangement joins TRBV11-2 to TRBJ1-2; D uncertain. Germline lookup yields CDR1 SGHAT and CDR2 FQNNGV. Trimming removed 0 bases from V and 4 bases from J, with 21 bases in between. The CDR3 has 18 residues. DNA of the CDR3: TGTGCCAGCAGCTTAGATCGTAAATATGCTGAGGAACCCTATGGCTACACCTTC. Translated: CASSLDRKYAEEPYGYTF.

The chain has TRBV7-2 and TRBJ1-1; D is possibly TRBD1 (5 bases). The CDR3 is made up of 13 amino acids. Germline lookup yields CDR1 SGHTA and CDR2 FQGNSA. V was shortened by 6 bases and J by 6 bases, with 14 bases between the two germline ends. The CDR3 here is CASSPAGKAEAFF. CDR3 DNA sequence: TGTGCCAGCAGTCCAGCAGGGAAAGCTGAAGCTTTCTTT.

In its sample, this clone was seen a few times. The V gene is TRBV29-1, the J gene TRBJ2-2; the D gene is possibly TRBD2 (7 bases). Germline CDR1 is SQVTM and CDR2 is ANQGSEA. V was cut by 3 bases and J by 6 bases, with 17 bases left in between. This CDR3 has 15 residues. CDR3 sequence reads: CSVEGGPYPSGELFF. The CDR3 nucleotides read TGCAGCGTTGAGGGGGGGCCTTATCCATCCGGGGAGCTGTTTTTT.

This chain uses TRBV7-9 with TRBJ1-2, with a tentative D call TRBD1 (6 bases). This CDR3 is built from 15 residues. From germline, CDR1 is SEHNR and CDR2 FQNEAQ (reference sequence). With 7 bases removed from V and 5 bases from J, the gap between germline ends came to 20 bases. The CDR3 protein is CASTNVGGVLYGYTF. CDR3 sequence (DNA): TGTGCCAGCACCAATGTAGGGGGGGTTTTGTATGGCTACACCTTC.

This chain joins TRBV28 and TRBJ2-2; D not resolved. The CDR3 length is 12 residues. Germline values: CDR1 MDHEN, CDR2 SYDVKM. V lost 5 bases, J lost 7 bases, and 8 bases lay in between. CDR3 sequence (DNA): TGTGCCAGCAGTACGCTCGGCGGGGAGCTGTTTTTT. It yields the protein CASSTLGGELFF. Variable domain in full (rest from reference TRBV28 and TRBJ2-2): DVKVTQSSRYLVKRTGEKVFLECVQDMDHENMFWYRQDPGLGLRLIYFSYDVKMKEKGDIPEGYSVSREKKERFSLILESASTNQTSMYLCASSTLGGELFFGEGSRLTVL.

The table lists this clone with a few counts. The V gene is TRBV11-2, the J gene TRBJ1-2, with 8 bases lining up with TRBD1. This CDR3 comprises 17 residues. CDR1 SGHAT and CDR2 FQNNGV come from the germline V gene. V lost 4 bases, J lost 0 bases, and 10 bases stayed unmatched. CDR3 region: CASSSPAGDRTNYGYTF. The CDR3 bases are TGTGCCAGCAGCTCCCCTGCTGGGGACAGGACTAACTATGGCTACACCTTC.

The chain uses TRBV12-3 or TRBV12-4 and TRBJ2-5; no firm D call. The CDR3 extends over 13 amino acids. Trimming cost V 3 bases and J 7 bases, with 12 bases left between them. The CDR3 region is CASSFLKDGTQYF. The CDR3 nucleotides read TGTGCCAGCAGTTTTCTCAAAGATGGGACCCAGTACTTC.

V and J are TRBV2 and TRBJ1-1, with D unresolved. Germline loops: CDR1 SNHLY, CDR2 FYNNEI. Trimming cost V 5 bases and J 1 base, with 11 bases left between them. CDR3 size: 14 residues. The CDR3 DNA is TGTGCCAGCAGTATACGGGAGTCGAACACTGAAGCTTTCTTT. It specifies CASSIRESNTEAFF.

This clone has a handful of counts. The chain recombines TRBV12-5 with TRBJ2-5, with D unclear. Deletions cut 2 bases from V and 2 bases from J, with 6 bases between. CDR3 length equals 13 residues. In germline, CDR1 is LGHNT, CDR2 FRNRAP. The CDR3, as DNA: TGTGCTAGTGGTTTGCCCGGTCAAGAGACCCAGTACTTC. Residues: CASGLPGQETQYF.

The chain links TRBV2 to TRBJ2-1; 7 nucleotides agree with TRBD2. The CDR3 runs to 15 residues. V lost 1 base to trimming and J lost 9 bases; unmatched junction nucleotides: 9. Germline V CDR1 and CDR2: SNHLY, FYNNEI. The CDR3 bases are TGTGCCAGCAGTGAAGGCAGGATTCCGGGGGGTGAGCAGTTCTTC. Translating it yields CASSEGRIPGGEQFF.

This clone came up once. The chain recombines TRBV19 with TRBJ1-1, with unresolved D. Germline V gene data show CDR1 as LNHDA and CDR2 as SQIVND (reference sequence). This CDR3 is 15 amino acids long. V was trimmed by 7 bases and J by 1 base, leaving 16 bases between them. CDR3 in amino acids: CASTLNPLGNTEAFF. The CDR3, as DNA: TGTGCCAGTACCCTTAACCCCCTCGGGAACACTGAAGCTTTCTTT.

The rearrangement joins TRBV6-5 to TRBJ2-1; 7 bases match TRBD2. Germline lookup yields CDR1 MNHEY and CDR2 SVGAGI. V shed 7 bases, J shed 1 base, and the junction held 4 bases outside the gene matches. The CDR3 has 14 amino acids. The CDR3 spells CASNRGGSYNEQFF. In DNA, the CDR3 is TGTGCCAGCAATAGGGGAGGGTCCTACAATGAGCAGTTCTTC.

This clone was detected a few times. V is TRBV7-8 and J is TRBJ1-5; 9 nucleotides line up with TRBD1. The junction had 12 bases not matched to a gene; V was cut back by 7 bases and J by 5 bases. The CDR3 consists of 16 residues. Germline CDR1 SGHVS, CDR2 FQNEAQ. The CDR3 is CASTSNRDRVHQPQHF. The CDR3 nucleotides are TGTGCCAGCACCTCGAACCGGGACAGGGTCCATCAGCCCCAGCATTTT.

This chain joins TRBV4-2 and TRBJ2-5; 14 bases fit TRBD2. Germline V gives CDR1 LGHNA, CDR2 YNFKEQ. The CDR3 covers 17 residues. The V segment lost 0 bases and the J segment 5 bases; nucleotides outside the gene matches: 5. DNA of the CDR3: TGTGCCAGCAGCCAAGATTGGACTAGCGGGAGGCGGGAGACCCAGTACTTC. Its translation: CASSQDWTSGRRETQYF.

CDR3 sequence (DNA): TGTGCCAGCTCACCCGGGCTTTTGGGGAACACTGAAGCTTTCTTT. Amino acids: CASSPGLLGNTEAFF. The gene calls are TRBV18 and TRBJ1-1; the D is unclear. CDR3 length equals 15 residues. CDR1 and CDR2 from the germline V gene are KGHSH and LQKENI. Trimming pared 3 bases from V and 1 base from J, leaving 12 bases between. The full variable domain, in which reference TRBV18 and TRBJ1-1 provide the parts outside the CDR3, is NAGVMQNPRHLVRRRGQEARLRCSPMKGHSHVYWYRQLPEEGLKFMVYLQKENIIDESGMPKERFSAEFPKEGPSILRIQQVVRGDSAAYFCASSPGLLGNTEAFFGQGTRLTVV.

CDR3 loop: CASSPGETQYF. The CDR3 DNA reads as TGTGCCAGCTCACCGGGGGAGACCCAGTACTTC. The chain links TRBV18 to TRBJ2-5; D call uncertain. The CDR3 loop spans 11 amino acids. CDR1 and CDR2 from the germline V gene are KGHSH and LQKENI. Trimming left V 3 bases short and J 5 bases short, with 4 bases between.

This chain links TRBV12-3 or TRBV12-4 with TRBJ2-7; TRBD1 agrees at 7 bases. The CDR3 spans 13 residues. V lost 6 bases and J lost 6; bases outside the gene matches: 8. In DNA form, the CDR3 reads TGTGCCAGCAGGCCCGAGGGGGCTGGCGAGCAGTACTTC. Translation: CASRPEGAGEQYF.

The rearrangement links TRBV6-8 to TRBJ2-1; D is uncertain. This CDR3 comprises 17 residues. With 5 bases removed from V and 5 bases from J, the gap between germline ends came to 22 bases. Per the germline V gene, CDR1 is MNHGY and CDR2 is SAAAGT. The CDR3 is CASSPPKLSGPDNEQFF. The CDR3 coding sequence is TGTGCCAGCAGTCCCCCGAAATTGTCCGGACCCGACAATGAGCAGTTCTTC.

On this clone itself: Its ends do not fully match the called genes, so a read error is possible. The rearrangement links TRBV20-1 to TRBJ2-3; D gene ambiguous. The CDR3 extends over 10 amino acids. CDR1 and CDR2 from the germline V gene are DFQATT and SNEGSKA (reference sequence). The CDR3 DNA reads TGCGGTGCTAGCACAGATACGCAGTATTTT. It yields the protein CGASTDTQYF.

V gene TRBV28 combines with J gene TRBJ1-5, with TRBD1 matching 8 bases. The CDR3 covers 14 residues. Germline trimming cut 5 bases from V and 5 bases from J; bases unmatched to any gene: 5. CDR1 MDHEN and CDR2 SYDVKM come from the germline V gene. CDR3 region: CASSKQGGHQPQHF. The CDR3 DNA reads TGTGCCAGCAGTAAACAGGGGGGACATCAGCCCCAGCATTTT.

The gene calls are TRBV5-8 and TRBJ1-6, with D unresolved. This CDR3 is built from 13 residues. V was clipped by 7 bases and J by 5 bases, with 10 bases between them. In germline, CDR1 is SGHTS, CDR2 YDEGEE. The CDR3 protein is CASPPRNNSPLHF. CDR3 DNA: TGTGCCAGCCCCCCAAGAAATAATTCACCCCTCCACTTT.

This clone has more than one count but fewer than ten. The chain recombines TRBV2 with TRBJ1-1, with D perhaps matching TRBD1 (6 bases). Germline V gives CDR1 SNHLY, CDR2 FYNNEI. The CDR3 covers 13 residues. V was clipped by 7 bases and J by 4 bases, with 13 bases between them. CDR3 nucleotides: TGTGCCAGCATCCCGGACAGAATCACTGAAGCTTTCTTT. Its protein is CASIPDRITEAFF. Filled out from reference TRBV2 and TRBJ1-1, the complete variable domain reads EPEVTQTPSHQVTQMGQEVILRCVPISNHLYFYWYRQILGQKVEFLVSFYNNEISEKSEIFDDQFSVERPDGSNFTLKIRSTKLEDSAMYFCASIPDRITEAFFGQGTRLTVV.